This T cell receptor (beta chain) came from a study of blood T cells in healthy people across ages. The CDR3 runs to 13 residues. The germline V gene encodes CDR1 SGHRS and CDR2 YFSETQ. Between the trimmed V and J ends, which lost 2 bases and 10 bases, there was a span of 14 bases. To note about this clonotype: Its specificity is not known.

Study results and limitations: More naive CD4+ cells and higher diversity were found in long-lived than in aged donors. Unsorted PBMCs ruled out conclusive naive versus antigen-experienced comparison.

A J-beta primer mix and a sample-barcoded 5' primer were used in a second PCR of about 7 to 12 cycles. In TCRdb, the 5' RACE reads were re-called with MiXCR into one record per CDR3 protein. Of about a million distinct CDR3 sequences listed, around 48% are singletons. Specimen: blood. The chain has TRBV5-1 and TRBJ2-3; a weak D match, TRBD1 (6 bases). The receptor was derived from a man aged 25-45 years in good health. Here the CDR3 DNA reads TGCGCCAGCAGCTTTGTCGGACAGCCCCCGCAGTATTTT. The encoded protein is CASSFVGQPPQYF.